The next 23 T cell receptor beta chains were all read from a single sample in a study of OX40 agonist ivuxolimab in advanced cancers. Sequencing was performed with immunoSEQ multiplex PCR; in TCRdb, only in-frame clones are kept and a portion is missing. The sample has fewer than 65,000 clones; approximately 86% are singletons. The sample in question was CD4+ or CD8+ T cells sorted from blood, obtained in a trial of the OX40 agonist ivuxolimab. The receptors stem from an adult with an advanced solid tumor such as melanoma, head and neck, liver or kidney cancer.

The V gene is TRBV4-3, the J gene TRBJ1-5, with 11 bases lining up with TRBD1. This CDR3 region has 16 residues. Germline values: CDR1 LGHNA, CDR2 YSLEER. With V trimmed by 3 bases and J by 7 bases, 8 bases remained unmatched. CDR3 region: CASSQDWDRGNQPQHF. CDR3 DNA sequence: TGCGCCAGCAGCCAGGACTGGGACAGGGGGAACCAGCCCCAGCATTTT.

The rearrangement uses TRBV28 and TRBJ1-1; D remains ambiguous. The CDR3 is 14 residues long. V shed 5 bases and J shed 5 bases, with 15 bases lying between them. Germline V CDR1 and CDR2: MDHEN, SYDVKM. The CDR3 loop is CASSPLAFGTEAFF. CDR3 nucleotides: TGTGCCAGCAGTCCCCTAGCTTTCGGGACTGAAGCTTTCTTT. The variable domain in full, with the rest retrieved from reference TRBV28 and TRBJ1-1, is DVKVTQSSRYLVKRTGEKVFLECVQDMDHENMFWYRQDPGLGLRLIYFSYDVKMKEKGDIPEGYSVSREKKERFSLILESASTNQTSMYLCASSPLAFGTEAFFGQGTRLTVV.

CDR3: CASSLGAGRGLRPQHF. Written as DNA, the CDR3 is TGTGCCAGCAGCCTGGGGGCAGGAAGAGGCTTGCGACCCCAGCATTTT. The V call is TRBV5-5, the J call TRBJ1-5; perhaps TRBD1 as D (6 bases). The CDR3 totals 16 residues. V was cut by 4 bases and J by 10 bases, with 24 bases left in between. CDR1 is SGHKS and CDR2 is YYEKEE in the germline V gene (reference sequence).

In this sample, this clone turned up once. The rearrangement joins TRBV12-5 to TRBJ1-1; a weak D match, TRBD1 (5 bases). This CDR3 contains 15 residues. V was pared by 6 bases and J by 5 bases, with 19 bases between. Germline V gene data show CDR1 as LGHNT and CDR2 as FRNRAP. CDR3 protein: CASGSGTAYKTEAFF. For the CDR3, the DNA is TGTGCTAGTGGGTCCGGGACCGCCTACAAAACTGAAGCTTTCTTT.

V gene TRBV6-5 combines with J gene TRBJ2-5; a possible D gene is TRBD1 (5 bases). CDR1 and CDR2 (germline): MNHEY, SVGAGI. V lost 7 bases and J 2 bases, leaving 17 bases between the germline ends. CDR3 size: 15 residues. Written as DNA, the CDR3 is TGTGCCAGCATAAAATCAGGGCGGAGTCAAGAGACCCAGTACTTC. The encoded protein is CASIKSGRSQETQYF.

Concerning this clone itself: The junction departs from germline at one end; a sequencing error may be responsible. V is TRBV7-7 and J is TRBJ2-2; D possibly corresponds to TRBD2 (6 bases). The CDR3 contains 13 residues. Germline lookup yields CDR1 SSHAT and CDR2 FNYEAQ (reference sequence). The CDR3, as DNA: TGTGCTAGCAGCTACGCAGGAGGGGGGGAGCTGTTTTTT. Protein product: CASSYAGGGELFF. The full variable domain, rest sourced from reference TRBV7-7 and TRBJ2-2, is GAGVSQSPRYKVTKRGQDVTLRCDPISSHATLYWYQQALGQGPEFLTYFNYEAQPDKSGLPSDRFSAERPEGSISTLTIQRTEQRDSAMYRCASSYAGGGELFFGEGSRLTVL.

V usage is TRBV4-3 and J usage is TRBJ2-1; D is unresolved. Per germline, CDR1 LGHNA and CDR2 YSLEER. Trimming removed 4 bases from V and 9 bases from J, with 13 bases in between. This CDR3 has 13 residues. The CDR3 reads CASSLSQFGEQFF. The CDR3 region has the DNA TGCGCCAGCAGCCTTAGCCAGTTCGGTGAGCAGTTCTTC.

The chain has TRBV19 and TRBJ1-2; D not certain. The CDR3 is 13 residues long. Trimming took off 6 bases at V and 4 bases at J, with 12 bases between the two ends. Germline loops: CDR1 LNHDA, CDR2 SQIVND (reference sequence). CDR3 DNA: TGTGCCAGTAGGGTCGGCAGCCTCTATGGCTACACCTTC. Translating gives CASRVGSLYGYTF.

The chain joins TRBV6-1 to TRBJ1-1, with 11 bases matching TRBD1. The CDR3 runs 14 residues. After removal of 8 bases from V and 11 bases from J, the junction contained 13 bases not matched to a gene. Germline CDR1 MNHNS, CDR2 SASEGT. CDR3 DNA: TGTGCCAGCGGCCTACTGGACAGGGGGCGAACGGCTTTCTTT. Its translation: CASGLLDRGRTAFF.

The rearrangement joins TRBV29-1 to TRBJ2-7; D is undetermined. CDR3 length: 12 residues. The V and J ends lost 3 bases and 3 bases respectively, with 9 bases between them. Looked up from germline, CDR1 is SQVTM and CDR2 is ANQGSEA. Here the CDR3 DNA reads TGCAGCGTTGAGACGGTAGTCTACGAGCAGTACTTC. It specifies CSVETVVYEQYF.

This clone was picked up one time. This rearrangement joins TRBV9 to TRBJ2-5; D gene uncertain. Germline V gene data show CDR1 as SGDLS and CDR2 as YYNGEE. Trimming stripped 2 bases from V and 1 base from J, with 6 bases between. This CDR3 has 13 residues. CDR3 residues: CASSVGGQETQYF. CDR3 nucleotides: TGTGCCAGCAGCGTGGGCGGCCAAGAGACCCAGTACTTC.

The chain joins TRBV18 to TRBJ2-2; D gene ambiguous. The CDR3 is made up of 16 amino acids. Germline CDR1 KGHSH, CDR2 LQKENI. With 2 bases removed from V and 4 bases from J, the gap between germline ends came to 14 bases. CDR3 residues: CASSPSGYLSTGELFF. Here the CDR3 DNA reads TGTGCCAGCTCACCATCAGGTTATTTAAGCACCGGGGAGCTGTTTTTT.

The chain couples TRBV5-8 to TRBJ2-7; D gene uncertain. The CDR3 length is 11 residues. CDR1 and CDR2 from the germline V gene are SGHTS and YDEGEE. V shed 4 bases and J shed 5 bases, with 7 bases lying between them. The CDR3 coding sequence is TGTGCCAGCAGCCCCCACCACGAGCAGTACTTC. Amino acids: CASSPHHEQYF.

The rearrangement links TRBV28 to TRBJ1-1; D is unclear. CDR3 size: 16 residues. Trimming stripped 2 bases from V and 0 bases from J, with 13 bases between. Germline V gives CDR1 MDHEN, CDR2 SYDVKM. In DNA form, the CDR3 reads TGTGCCAGCAGTTTACCCTCCCCGGTTATGAACACTGAAGCTTTCTTT. Amino acid sequence: CASSLPSPVMNTEAFF.

The J gene is TRBJ1-2, the V gene TRBV6-6; 8 nucleotides align to TRBD1. This CDR3 comprises 13 residues. Per the germline V gene, CDR1 is MNHNY and CDR2 is SVGAGI (reference sequence). The J segment lost 3 bases and the V segment lost 4 bases, leaving 1 base of the junction unmatched. In DNA form, the CDR3 reads TGTGCCAGCAGTTCGGACAGGGACTATGGCTACACCTTC. Translated: CASSSDRDYGYTF.

The gene calls are TRBV5-1 and TRBJ2-2; the D is unclear. Trimming left V 0 bases short and J 1 base short, with 7 bases between. CDR1 SGHRS and CDR2 YFSETQ come from the germline V gene. The CDR3 totals 15 residues. The CDR3 sequence is CASSLGSGNTGELFF. In nucleotides, the CDR3 is TGCGCCAGCAGCTTGGGCTCAGGGAACACCGGGGAGCTGTTTTTT.

The chain has TRBV28 and TRBJ2-1; D may correspond to TRBD1 or TRBD2 (5 bases each). This CDR3 contains 16 residues. Between the trimmed V and J ends, which lost 4 bases and 4 bases, there was a span of 17 bases. In germline, CDR1 is MDHEN, CDR2 SYDVKM. CDR3 amino acids: CASSSSGKGAYNEQFF. The CDR3 DNA follows: TGTGCCAGCAGTTCCTCGGGGAAAGGGGCTTACAATGAGCAGTTCTTC.

The chain is built from TRBV7-9 and TRBJ2-2, with D unclear. Germline CDR1 and CDR2: SEHNR and FQNEAQ (reference sequence). The CDR3 loop spans 12 amino acids. V gave up 5 bases and J gave up 6 bases, with 7 bases separating them. CDR3 amino acids: CASSRGPGELFF. In nucleotides, the CDR3 is TGTGCCAGCAGCCGAGGTCCCGGGGAGCTGTTTTTT.

The J gene is TRBJ2-7, the V gene TRBV7-2, with TRBD1 as a possible D gene (6 bases). CDR1 is SGHTA, CDR2 FQGNSA, per germline. This CDR3 region has 13 residues. Trimming removed 2 bases at V and 6 bases at J, with 11 bases between. This CDR3 reads CASSLIRGSEQYF. CDR3 coding DNA: TGTGCCAGCAGCTTAATCAGGGGCTCCGAGCAGTACTTC.

The CDR3 bases are TGTGCCAGCAGTTTATGGCAGACCTATGGCTACACCTTC. It is translated as CASSLWQTYGYTF. The rearrangement uses TRBV28 and TRBJ1-2; D remains ambiguous. Germline V gene sequence: CDR1 MDHEN, CDR2 SYDVKM. The CDR3 sequence is 13 residues long. Trimming pared 0 bases from V and 4 bases from J, leaving 6 bases between.

The chain's CDR3 is CASSERGTNEKLFF. In nucleotides, the CDR3 is TGTGCCAGCAGCGAACGGGGAACTAATGAAAAACTGTTTTTT. V usage is TRBV6-1 and J usage is TRBJ1-4; D is undetermined. V gave up 6 bases and J gave up 1 base, with 9 bases separating them. Germline V gives CDR1 MNHNS, CDR2 SASEGT. This CDR3 comprises 14 residues.

The rearrangement joins TRBV5-1 to TRBJ2-2, with 10 bases identical to TRBD1. The germline V gene encodes CDR1 SGHRS and CDR2 YFSETQ. The CDR3 has 15 amino acids. After removal of 6 bases from V and 7 bases from J, the junction contained 9 bases not matched to a gene. CDR3 protein: CASTSRTGGDGELFF. CDR3 DNA: TGCGCCAGCACCTCCCGGACAGGGGGGGACGGGGAGCTGTTTTTT.

The gene calls are TRBV7-2 and TRBJ1-2; a possible D gene is TRBD1 (5 bases). CDR1 and CDR2 (germline): SGHTA, FQGNSA. V shed 4 bases and J shed 7 bases, with 16 bases lying between them. The CDR3 runs to 14 residues. CDR3 DNA sequence: TGTGCCAGCAGCTCGCAGGGAGCGGACACTGGCTACACCTTC. The encoded protein is CASSSQGADTGYTF.